The sequence of this T cell receptor (beta chain) was determined in a study of blood T cell repertoires in COVID-19. At the level of the study: Spain, Italy and the United States supplied samples that represented acute and convalescent COVID-19. From T cells, B-cell-depleted T cells, or PBMCs came the material, which was cDNA or gDNA.

Per germline, CDR1 SGHVS and CDR2 FNYEAQ. The length of the CDR3 is 19 residues. The V segment lost 2 bases and the J segment 5 bases; nucleotides outside the gene matches: 13. In the original workflow: Nucleated cell number was recorded as an estimate derived from reference gene primer amplification. The data were produced by immunoSEQ multiplex PCR, yet TCRdb's version contains in-frame clones alone and is incomplete. That table gives V, J and clone size, and the DNA gave D and trimming. The sample shows some 210,000 clones, roughly 84% of them seen only once. This sequence joins TRBV7-6 and TRBJ2-2; 11 positions agree with TRBD2. Source material: peripheral blood. The sequence was obtained from a human donor in a cohort sampled during active COVID-19. DNA of the CDR3: TGTGCCAGCAGCTTACTCTCCCCGACTAGCGGGATATTTACCGGGGAGCTGTTTTTT. Its protein is CASSLLSPTSGIFTGELFF. The whole variable domain, filled in from reference TRBV7-6 and TRBJ2-2, reads GAGVSQSPRYKVTKRGQDVALRCDPISGHVSLYWYRQALGQGPEFLTYFNYEAQQDKSGLPNDRFSAERPEGSISTLTIQRTEQRDSAMYRCASSLLSPTSGIFTGELFFGEGSRLTVL.